This T cell receptor beta chain was sequenced for a study of beta chain features in type 1 diabetes. General observations from the study: Cells with high TCR expression could be over-represented when cDNA is sequenced.

A few counts support this clone. The antigen is not known. Expressed TCRB transcripts were sequenced, since all the RNA that had been isolated was reverse transcribed. Data came from immunoSEQ multiplex PCR; TCRdb stores just in-frame clones and leaves some out. Counted here are about 130,000 clones, 9.2% occurring once; the ten biggest clones make up 0.68%. CD45RO/CCR7/CD25/CD127/CD95/CD27 sorting isolated CD4+ naive, central memory, regulatory and stem cell-like memory cells. Input material: central memory CD4+ T cells from blood. The sequence was obtained from a man younger than 35 in good health.

The CDR3 is CASSIKQRDTQYF. In nucleotides, the CDR3 is TGTGCCAGCAGTATCAAACAGAGAGATACGCAGTATTTT. V and J are TRBV6-5 and TRBJ2-3; D uncertain. CDR1 MNHEY and CDR2 SVGAGI come from the germline V gene. Trimming removed 5 bases from V and 5 bases from J, with 11 bases in between. The CDR3 contains 13 residues.